The 5 T cell receptor beta chains below were found in one sample sequenced in a study of cytomegalovirus exposure and HLA in healthy donors. TCRdb's table, derived via immunoSEQ multiplex PCR, lists solely in-frame clones and lacks some. This sample yields approximately 150,000 clones, of which about 87% are seen a single time; 7.5% to 9% belongs to the top ten. The source material was PBMCs. These receptors originate from a man between 18 and 35 years old in good health and CMV-seropositive.

The chain joins TRBV7-9 to TRBJ2-5; 8 bases are a match to TRBD2. J gave up 2 bases and V 5 bases, and 7 bases lay outside the gene matches. The CDR3 consists of 15 residues. Germline values: CDR1 SEHNR, CDR2 FQNEAQ (reference sequence). As DNA, the CDR3 is TGTGCCAGCAGCCAGCTAGCGGGTGGTCAAGAGACCCAGTACTTC. Translating it yields CASSQLAGGQETQYF.

This chain joins TRBV6-6 and TRBJ2-2; the match to TRBD1 covers 11 bases. CDR1 and CDR2 (germline): MNHNY, SVGAGI (reference sequence). V dropped 7 bases and J dropped 5; count of bases not matched to a gene: 9. The CDR3 is 16 residues long. The CDR3 here is CASTSAGQGVTGELFF. The CDR3 DNA is TGTGCCAGCACTTCGGCGGGACAGGGGGTTACCGGGGAGCTGTTTTTT.

The rearrangement links TRBV7-9 to TRBJ1-5; D remains ambiguous. Trimming left V 4 bases short and J 11 bases short, with 12 bases between. Germline V gives CDR1 SEHNR, CDR2 FQNEAQ (reference sequence). CDR3 length equals 12 residues. The CDR3 reads CASSWGSGTQHF. In nucleotides, the CDR3 is TGTGCCAGCAGCTGGGGATCCGGGACCCAGCATTTT.

The chain couples TRBV30 to TRBJ2-7; 12 positions match TRBD1. Trimming cost V 2 bases and J 2 bases; bases outside gene matches: 4. The CDR3 has 15 amino acids. In germline, CDR1 is GTSNPN, CDR2 SVGIG (reference sequence). CDR3 protein: CAWSLGTGGAYEQYF. CDR3 DNA: TGTGCCTGGAGTCTGGGGACAGGGGGCGCCTACGAGCAGTACTTC.

CDR3 nucleotide sequence: TGTGCCAGCAATACAGCCGGCAGGGGCACCGGGGAGCTGTTTTTT. This sequence encodes CASNTAGRGTGELFF. The V and J genes are TRBV6-1 and TRBJ2-2; weak D call: TRBD1 (6 bases). The CDR3 has 15 amino acids. Germline V gene lookup returns CDR1 MNHNS and CDR2 SASEGT. The ends were cut back, 7 bases at V and 4 bases at J, with 16 bases in the middle.